The sequence of this T cell receptor (beta chain) was determined in a study of cytomegalovirus exposure and HLA in healthy donors. Whole-study context: HLA-typed donors were the source of 80 million to 90 million unique TCRs, which an early data release held.

PCR amplification relied on 60 Vbeta primers (plus 13 Jbeta primers). The protocol was immunoSEQ multiplex PCR, while the TCRdb copy is restricted to in-frame clones and leaves out a portion. This table holds about 160,000 clones, about 80% found once. There are 14 residues in the CDR3. CDR1 MGHDK and CDR2 SYGVNS come from the germline V gene. In its sample, this clone was seen a few times. At one end, the junction sequence differs from germline, possibly due to a read error. The receptor was derived from a young man in good health and CMV-seropositive. The chain is built from TRBV25-1 and TRBJ1-6, with unresolved D. Material for sequencing was PBMCs. The CDR3 DNA is TGTGCCGGCAGTGAATGGGAGGAGAGTTCACCCCTCCACTTT. It yields the protein CAGSEWEESSPLHF.